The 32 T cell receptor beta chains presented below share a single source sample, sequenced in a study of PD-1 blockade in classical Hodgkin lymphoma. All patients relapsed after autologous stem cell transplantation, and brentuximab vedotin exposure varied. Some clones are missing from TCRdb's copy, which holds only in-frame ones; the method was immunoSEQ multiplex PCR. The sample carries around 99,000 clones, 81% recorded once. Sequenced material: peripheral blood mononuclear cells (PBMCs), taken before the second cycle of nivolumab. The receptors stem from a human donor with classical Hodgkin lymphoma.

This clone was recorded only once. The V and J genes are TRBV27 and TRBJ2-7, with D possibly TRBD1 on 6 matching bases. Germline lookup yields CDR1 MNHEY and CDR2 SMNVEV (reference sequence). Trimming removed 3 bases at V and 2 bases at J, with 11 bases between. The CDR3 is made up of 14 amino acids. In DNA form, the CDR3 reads TGTGCCAGCAGTTTTATCGGGACAACCTACGAGCAGTACTTC. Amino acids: CASSFIGTTYEQYF.

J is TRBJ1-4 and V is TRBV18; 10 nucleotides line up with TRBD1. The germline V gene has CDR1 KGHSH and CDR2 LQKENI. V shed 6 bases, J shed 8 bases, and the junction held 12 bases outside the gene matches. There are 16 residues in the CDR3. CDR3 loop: CASSRNSGTGEEKLFF. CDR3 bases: TGTGCCAGCTCCCGGAACTCCGGGACAGGGGAAGAAAAACTGTTTTTT.

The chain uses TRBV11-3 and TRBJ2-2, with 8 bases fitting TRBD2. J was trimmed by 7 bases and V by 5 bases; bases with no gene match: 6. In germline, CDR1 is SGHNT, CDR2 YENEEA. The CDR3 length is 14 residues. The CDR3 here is CASSARGAYGELFF. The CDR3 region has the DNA TGTGCCAGCAGCGCGCGGGGGGCTTACGGGGAGCTGTTTTTT.

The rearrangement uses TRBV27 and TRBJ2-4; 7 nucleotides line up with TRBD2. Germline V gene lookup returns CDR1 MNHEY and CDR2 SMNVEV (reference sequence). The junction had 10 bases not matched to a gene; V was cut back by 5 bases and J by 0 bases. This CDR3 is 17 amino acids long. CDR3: CASSPPGLRLAKNIQYF. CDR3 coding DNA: TGTGCCAGCAGTCCCCCGGGACTACGACTAGCCAAAAACATTCAGTACTTC.

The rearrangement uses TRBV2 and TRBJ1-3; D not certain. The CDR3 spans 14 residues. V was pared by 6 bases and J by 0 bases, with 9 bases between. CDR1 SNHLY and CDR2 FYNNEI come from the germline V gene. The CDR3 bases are TGTGCCAGCAGGACGACGAGCTCTGGAAACACCATATATTTT. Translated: CASRTTSSGNTIYF.

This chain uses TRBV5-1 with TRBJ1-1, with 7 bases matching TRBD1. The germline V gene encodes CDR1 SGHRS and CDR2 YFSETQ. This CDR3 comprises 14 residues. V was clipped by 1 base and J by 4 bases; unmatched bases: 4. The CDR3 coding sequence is TGCGCCAGCAGCTTGACAGGGGTGGGCACTGAAGCTTTCTTT. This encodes CASSLTGVGTEAFF.

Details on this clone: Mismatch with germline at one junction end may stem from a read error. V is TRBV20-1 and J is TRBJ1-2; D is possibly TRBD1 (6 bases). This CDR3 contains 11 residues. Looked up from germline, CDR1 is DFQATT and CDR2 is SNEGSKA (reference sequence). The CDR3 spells CSARVRHRDNF. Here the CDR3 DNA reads TGCAGTGCTAGGGTCCGTCATAGGGACAACTTC.

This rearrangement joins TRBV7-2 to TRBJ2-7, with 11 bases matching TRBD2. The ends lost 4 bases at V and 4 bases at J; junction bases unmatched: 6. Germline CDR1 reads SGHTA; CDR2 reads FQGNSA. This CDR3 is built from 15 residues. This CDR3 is CASSSSGRSDYEQYF. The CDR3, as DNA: TGTGCCAGCAGCTCTAGCGGGAGGTCTGATTACGAGCAGTACTTC.

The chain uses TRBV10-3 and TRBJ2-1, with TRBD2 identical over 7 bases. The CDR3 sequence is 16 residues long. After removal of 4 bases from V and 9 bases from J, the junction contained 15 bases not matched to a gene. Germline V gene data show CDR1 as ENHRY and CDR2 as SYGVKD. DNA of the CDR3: TGTGCCATCAGTGTCTACCCGGGGCGGGAGATTGGTGAGCAGTTCTTC. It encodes CAISVYPGREIGEQFF.

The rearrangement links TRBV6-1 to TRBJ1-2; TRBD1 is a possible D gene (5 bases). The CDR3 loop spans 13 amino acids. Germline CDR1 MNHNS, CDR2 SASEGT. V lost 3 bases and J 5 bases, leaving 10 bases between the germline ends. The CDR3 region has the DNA TGTGCCAGCAGTGATACAGGAGAGTATGGCTACACCTTC. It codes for CASSDTGEYGYTF.

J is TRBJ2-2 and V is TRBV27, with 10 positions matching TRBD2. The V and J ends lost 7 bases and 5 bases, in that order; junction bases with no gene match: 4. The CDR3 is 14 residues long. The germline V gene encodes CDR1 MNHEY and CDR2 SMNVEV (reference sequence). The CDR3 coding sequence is TGTGCCAGCAAAGCGGGAGGGCCAACCGGGGAGCTGTTTTTT. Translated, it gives CASKAGGPTGELFF.

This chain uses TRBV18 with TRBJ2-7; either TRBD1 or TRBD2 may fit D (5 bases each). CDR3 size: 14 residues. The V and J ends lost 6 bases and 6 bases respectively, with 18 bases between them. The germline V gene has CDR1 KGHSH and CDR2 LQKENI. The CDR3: CASSPRGSGGEQYF. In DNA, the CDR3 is TGTGCCAGCTCTCCCCGTGGCTCTGGGGGCGAGCAGTACTTC.

CDR3 sequence (DNA): TGTGCCTGGAGTGGAGGGACGGAGAATGAGCAGTTCTTC. Its protein product is CAWSGGTENEQFF. The chain employs TRBV30 and TRBJ2-1; D is perhaps TRBD1 or TRBD2 (5 bases each). V was clipped by 1 base and J by 7 bases, with 11 bases between them. The CDR3 sequence is 13 residues long. The V gene's germline CDR1 is GTSNPN and CDR2 SVGIG (reference sequence).

The CDR3 loop reads CASSIGGTRSNEQFF. The CDR3 coding sequence is TGTGCCAGTAGTATTGGAGGGACTAGATCCAATGAGCAGTTCTTC. The chain couples TRBV19 to TRBJ2-1; the match to TRBD2 covers 8 bases. This CDR3 spans 15 amino acids. The germline gives CDR1 LNHDA, CDR2 SQIVND (reference sequence). Trimming cost V 3 bases and J 6 bases; bases outside gene matches: 7.

The CDR3 is CASSFGTLRHTIYF. The CDR3 nucleotides read TGTGCCAGTAGTTTCGGGACCCTCCGGCACACCATATATTTT. J is TRBJ1-3 and V is TRBV19, with D possibly being TRBD1 (5 bases). V lost 5 bases to trimming and J lost 8 bases, with 16 bases between them. The CDR3 extends over 14 amino acids. CDR1 LNHDA and CDR2 SQIVND come from the germline V gene (reference sequence).

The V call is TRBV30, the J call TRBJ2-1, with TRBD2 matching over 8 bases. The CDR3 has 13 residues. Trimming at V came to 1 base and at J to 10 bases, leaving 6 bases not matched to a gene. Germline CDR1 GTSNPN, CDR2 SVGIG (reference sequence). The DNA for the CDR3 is TGTGCCTGGAGTGCTCTCTCGGGGGGGGAGCAGTTCTTC. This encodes CAWSALSGGEQFF.

CDR3 residues: CASSYRRRTDTQYF. Here the CDR3 DNA reads TGTGCCAGCAGTTACCGGCGTCGCACAGATACGCAGTATTTT. This chain links TRBV6-6 with TRBJ2-3; D gene unclear. Germline V gene lookup returns CDR1 MNHNY and CDR2 SVGAGI (reference sequence). Trimming took 2 bases from V and 1 from J, leaving 7 bases between them. The CDR3 runs 14 residues.

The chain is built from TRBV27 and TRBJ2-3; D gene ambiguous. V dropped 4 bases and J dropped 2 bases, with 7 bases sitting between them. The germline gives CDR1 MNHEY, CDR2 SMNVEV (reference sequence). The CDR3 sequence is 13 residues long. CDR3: CASSSHDTDTQYF. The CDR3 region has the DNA TGTGCCAGCAGTTCCCATGACACAGATACGCAGTATTTT.

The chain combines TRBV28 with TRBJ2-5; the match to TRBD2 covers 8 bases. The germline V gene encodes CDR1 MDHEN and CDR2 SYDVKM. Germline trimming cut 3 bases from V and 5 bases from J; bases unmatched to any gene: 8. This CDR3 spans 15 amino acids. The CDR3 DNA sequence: TGTGCCAGCAGTTTCGGAGCGGGGGTAGGGGAGACCCAGTACTTC. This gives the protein CASSFGAGVGETQYF.

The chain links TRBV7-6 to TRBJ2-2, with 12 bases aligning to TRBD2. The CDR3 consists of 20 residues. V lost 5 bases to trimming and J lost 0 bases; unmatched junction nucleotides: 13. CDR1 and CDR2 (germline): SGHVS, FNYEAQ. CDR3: CASSALAGGITGANTGELFF. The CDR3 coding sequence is TGTGCCAGCAGCGCACTAGCGGGGGGAATCACCGGCGCGAACACCGGGGAGCTGTTTTTT.

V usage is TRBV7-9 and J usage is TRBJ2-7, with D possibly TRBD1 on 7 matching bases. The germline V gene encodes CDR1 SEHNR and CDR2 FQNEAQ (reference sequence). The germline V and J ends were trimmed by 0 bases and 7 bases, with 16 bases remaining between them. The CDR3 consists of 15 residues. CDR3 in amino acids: CASSLAFGGGEEQYF. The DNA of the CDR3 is TGTGCCAGCAGCTTAGCCTTCGGAGGGGGCGAGGAGCAGTACTTC.

Here the CDR3 DNA reads TGTGCCAGCAGCTTATATAGGGAGCTCCGTCAGCCCCAGCATTTT. Its protein is CASSLYRELRQPQHF. This rearrangement joins TRBV7-2 to TRBJ1-5, with D uncertain. With 2 bases removed from V and 6 bases from J, the gap between germline ends came to 14 bases. The CDR3 totals 15 residues. CDR1 is SGHTA, CDR2 FQGNSA, per germline.

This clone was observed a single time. CDR3 loop: CASSLTGNTEAFF. The CDR3 DNA sequence: TGTGCCAGCAGCTTAACAGGAAACACTGAAGCTTTCTTT. The chain employs TRBV7-9 and TRBJ1-1; D may be TRBD1 (5 bases). The CDR3 runs 13 residues. With 2 bases removed from V and 2 bases from J, the gap between germline ends came to 6 bases. Germline CDR1 is SEHNR and CDR2 is FQNEAQ (reference sequence).

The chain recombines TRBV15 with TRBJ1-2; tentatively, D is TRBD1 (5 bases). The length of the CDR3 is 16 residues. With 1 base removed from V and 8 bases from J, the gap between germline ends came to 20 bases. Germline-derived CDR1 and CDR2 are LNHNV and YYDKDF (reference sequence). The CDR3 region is CATSRASTGIWRGYTF. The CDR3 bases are TGTGCCACCAGCAGAGCCTCTACAGGAATATGGAGGGGCTACACCTTC.

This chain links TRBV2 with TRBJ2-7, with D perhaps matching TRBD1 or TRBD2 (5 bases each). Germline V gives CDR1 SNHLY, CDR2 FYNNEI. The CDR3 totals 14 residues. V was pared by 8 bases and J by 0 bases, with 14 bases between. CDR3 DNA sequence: TGTGCCAGCCTCCGGGACGGGGCCTCCTACGAGCAGTACTTC. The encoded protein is CASLRDGASYEQYF.

DNA for the CDR3: TGTGCCAGCAGCCAGGGGTCCCCCTACAATGAGCAGTTCTTC. Translating gives CASSQGSPYNEQFF. The genes are TRBV6-4 and TRBJ2-1; the D gene is possibly TRBD1 (6 bases). The V end was cut by 6 bases, the J end by 2 bases, with 11 bases between. CDR3 length: 14 amino acids. Germline assignment: CDR1 MRHNA and CDR2 SNTAGT.

The CDR3 DNA sequence: TGTGCCAGCTCACCGTACCGGCCCCCTGGGACGTCCTATGGCTACACCTTC. It yields the protein CASSPYRPPGTSYGYTF. The chain is built from TRBV18 and TRBJ1-2, with D possibly matching TRBD1 (5 bases). CDR3 length: 17 amino acids. In germline, CDR1 is KGHSH, CDR2 LQKENI. V dropped 3 bases and J dropped 4 bases, with 21 bases sitting between them.

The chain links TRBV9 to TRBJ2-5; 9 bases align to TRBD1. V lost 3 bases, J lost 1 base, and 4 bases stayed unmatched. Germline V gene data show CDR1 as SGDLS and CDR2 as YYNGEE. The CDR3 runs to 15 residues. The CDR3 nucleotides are TGTGCCAGCAGCGGGGGACAGGGCGGCCAAGAGACCCAGTACTTC. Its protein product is CASSGGQGGQETQYF. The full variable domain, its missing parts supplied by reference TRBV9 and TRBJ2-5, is DSGVTQTPKHLITATGQRVTLRCSPRSGDLSVYWYQQSLDQGLQFLIQYYNGEERAKGNILERFSAQQFPDLHSELNLSSLELGDSALYFCASSGGQGGQETQYFGPGTRLLVL.

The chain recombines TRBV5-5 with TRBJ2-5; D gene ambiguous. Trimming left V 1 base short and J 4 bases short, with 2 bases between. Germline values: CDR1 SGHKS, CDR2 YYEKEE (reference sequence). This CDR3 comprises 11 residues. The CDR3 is CASSLRETQYF. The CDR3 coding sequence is TGTGCCAGCAGCTTGAGAGAGACCCAGTACTTC. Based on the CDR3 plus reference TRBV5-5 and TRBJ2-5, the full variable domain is DAGVTQSPTHLIKTRGQQVTLRCSPISGHKSVSWYQQVLGQGPQFIFQYYEKEERGRGNFPDRFSARQFPNYSSELNVNALLLGDSALYLCASSLRETQYFGPGTRLLVL.

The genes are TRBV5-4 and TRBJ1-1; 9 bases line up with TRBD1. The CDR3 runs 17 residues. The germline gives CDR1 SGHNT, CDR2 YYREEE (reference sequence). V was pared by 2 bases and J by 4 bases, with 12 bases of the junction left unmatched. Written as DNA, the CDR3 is TGTGCCAGCAGCTTACAGGGGGCGCTTCCTCTCTCCACTGAAGCTTTCTTT. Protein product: CASSLQGALPLSTEAFF.

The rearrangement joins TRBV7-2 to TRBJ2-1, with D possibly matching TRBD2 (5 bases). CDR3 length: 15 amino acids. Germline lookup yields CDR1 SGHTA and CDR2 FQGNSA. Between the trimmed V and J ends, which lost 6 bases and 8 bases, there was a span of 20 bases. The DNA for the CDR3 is TGTGCCAGCAGTGACATCCCTCTAGCCGCCGATGAGCAGTTCTTC. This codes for CASSDIPLAADEQFF.

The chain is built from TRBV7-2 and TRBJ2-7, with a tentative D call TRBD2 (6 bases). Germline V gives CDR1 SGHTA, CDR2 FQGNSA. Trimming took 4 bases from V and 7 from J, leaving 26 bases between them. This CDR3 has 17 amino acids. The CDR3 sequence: CASSYLPPGRGGGEQYF. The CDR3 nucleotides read TGTGCCAGCAGCTACCTACCCCCTGGCCGGGGTGGGGGGGAGCAGTACTTC.